This T cell receptor beta chain was documented in a study of OX40 agonist ivuxolimab in advanced cancers. Repertoires were generated with immunoSEQ multiplex PCR, while TCRdb's copy carries only in-frame clones and drops some. The table lists some 74,000 clones, roughly four fifths of them singletons. The source of this sequence is an adult with an advanced solid tumor such as melanoma, head and neck, liver or kidney cancer. This specimen consisted of CD4+ or CD8+ T cells sorted from blood, obtained in a trial of the OX40 agonist ivuxolimab.

The CDR3 is CASSHGQNYGYTF. The DNA for the CDR3 is TGTGCCAGCAGTCACGGACAGAACTATGGCTACACCTTC. The V and J genes are TRBV7-2 and TRBJ1-2; TRBD1 might be the D (6 bases). The CDR3 length is 13 residues. Trimming stripped 6 bases from V and 2 bases from J, with 10 bases between. CDR1 and CDR2 (germline): SGHTA, FQGNSA.